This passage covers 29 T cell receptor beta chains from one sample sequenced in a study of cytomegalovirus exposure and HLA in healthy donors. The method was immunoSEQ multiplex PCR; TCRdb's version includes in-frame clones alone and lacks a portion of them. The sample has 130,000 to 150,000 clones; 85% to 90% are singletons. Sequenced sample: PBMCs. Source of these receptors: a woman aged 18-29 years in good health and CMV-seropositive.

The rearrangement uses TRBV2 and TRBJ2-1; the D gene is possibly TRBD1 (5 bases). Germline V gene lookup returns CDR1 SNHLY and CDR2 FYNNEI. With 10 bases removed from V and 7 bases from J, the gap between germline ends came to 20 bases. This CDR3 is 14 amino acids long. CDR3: CATDDSRVWNEQFF. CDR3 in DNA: TGTGCCACAGACGACAGCCGTGTATGGAATGAGCAGTTCTTC.

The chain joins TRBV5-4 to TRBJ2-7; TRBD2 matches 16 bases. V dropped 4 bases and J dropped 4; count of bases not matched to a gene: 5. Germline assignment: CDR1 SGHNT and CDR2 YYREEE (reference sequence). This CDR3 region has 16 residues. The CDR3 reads CASSTGTSGREYEQYF. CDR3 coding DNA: TGTGCCAGCAGCACAGGGACTAGCGGGAGGGAGTACGAGCAGTACTTC.

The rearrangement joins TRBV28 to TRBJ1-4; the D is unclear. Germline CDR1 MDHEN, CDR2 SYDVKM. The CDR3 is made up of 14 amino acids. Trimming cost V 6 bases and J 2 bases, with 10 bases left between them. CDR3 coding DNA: TGTGCCAGCAGCCTGGGAGGGACTAATGAAAAACTGTTTTTT. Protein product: CASSLGGTNEKLFF.

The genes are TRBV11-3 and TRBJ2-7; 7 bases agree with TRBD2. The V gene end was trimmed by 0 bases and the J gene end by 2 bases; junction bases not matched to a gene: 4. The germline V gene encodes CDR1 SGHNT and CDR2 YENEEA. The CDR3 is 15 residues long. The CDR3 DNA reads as TGTGCCAGCAGCTTAGAGGGGGGGTTTACCTACGAGCAGTACTTC. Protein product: CASSLEGGFTYEQYF.

The CDR3 sequence is CASSLLGDSSSAEAFF. CDR3 bases: TGCGCCAGCAGCTTGTTGGGCGACAGCTCAAGCGCTGAAGCTTTCTTT. The chain carries TRBV5-1 and TRBJ1-1, with D possibly matching TRBD1 (5 bases). V gave up 1 base and J gave up 6 bases, with 19 bases separating them. CDR3 length: 16 residues. Per germline, CDR1 SGHRS and CDR2 YFSETQ.

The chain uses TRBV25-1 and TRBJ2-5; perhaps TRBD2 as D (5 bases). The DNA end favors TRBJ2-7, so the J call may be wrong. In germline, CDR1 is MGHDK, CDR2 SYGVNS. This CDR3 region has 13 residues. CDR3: CASILTGSYEQYF. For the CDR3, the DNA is TGTGCCAGCATTTTAACGGGATCCTACGAGCAGTACTTC.

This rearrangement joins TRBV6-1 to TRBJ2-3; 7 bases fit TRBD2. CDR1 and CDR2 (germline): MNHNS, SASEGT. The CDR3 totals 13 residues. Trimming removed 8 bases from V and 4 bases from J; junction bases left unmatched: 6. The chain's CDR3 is CASGRAKSDTQYF. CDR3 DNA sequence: TGTGCCAGCGGGAGGGCGAAGTCAGATACGCAGTATTTT.

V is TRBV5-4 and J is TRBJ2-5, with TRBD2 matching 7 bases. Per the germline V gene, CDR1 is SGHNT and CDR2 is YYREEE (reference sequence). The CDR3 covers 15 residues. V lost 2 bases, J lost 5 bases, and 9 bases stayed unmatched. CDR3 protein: CASSFRGRAGETQYF. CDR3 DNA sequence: TGTGCCAGCAGCTTTCGTGGGAGGGCCGGGGAGACCCAGTACTTC. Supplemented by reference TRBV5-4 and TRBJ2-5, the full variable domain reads ETGVTQSPTHLIKTRGQQVTLRCSSQSGHNTVSWYQQALGQGPQFIFQYYREEENGRGNFPPRFSGLQFPNYSSELNVNALELDDSALYLCASSFRGRAGETQYFGPGTRLLVL.

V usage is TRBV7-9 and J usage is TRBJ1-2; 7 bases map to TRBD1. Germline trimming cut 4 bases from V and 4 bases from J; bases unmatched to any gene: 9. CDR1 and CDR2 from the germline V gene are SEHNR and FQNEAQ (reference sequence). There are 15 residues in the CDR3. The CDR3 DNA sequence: TGTGCCAGCAGCTACCCGGGACAGCGGATCTATGGCTACACCTTC. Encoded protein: CASSYPGQRIYGYTF.

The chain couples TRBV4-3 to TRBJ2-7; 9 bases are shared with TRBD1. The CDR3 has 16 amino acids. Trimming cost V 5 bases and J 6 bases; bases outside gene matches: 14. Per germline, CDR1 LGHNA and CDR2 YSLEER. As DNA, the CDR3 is TGCGCCAGCAGCAAAGGACAGGGGCGGGAATCGGGCGAGCAGTACTTC. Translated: CASSKGQGRESGEQYF.

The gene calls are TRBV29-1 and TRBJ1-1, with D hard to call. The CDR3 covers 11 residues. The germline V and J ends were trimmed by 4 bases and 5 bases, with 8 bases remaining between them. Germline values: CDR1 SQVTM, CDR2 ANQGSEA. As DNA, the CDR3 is TGCAGCGTTGCGGTTGTTACTGAAGCTTTCTTT. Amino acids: CSVAVVTEAFF.

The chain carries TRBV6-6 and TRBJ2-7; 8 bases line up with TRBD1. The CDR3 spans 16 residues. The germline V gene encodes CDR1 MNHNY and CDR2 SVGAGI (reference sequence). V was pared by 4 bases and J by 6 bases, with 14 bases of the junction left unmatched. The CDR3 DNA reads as TGTGCCAGCAGTTCCCCCTTTTCACCAGGGGGCTCCGAGCAGTACTTC. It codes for CASSSPFSPGGSEQYF.

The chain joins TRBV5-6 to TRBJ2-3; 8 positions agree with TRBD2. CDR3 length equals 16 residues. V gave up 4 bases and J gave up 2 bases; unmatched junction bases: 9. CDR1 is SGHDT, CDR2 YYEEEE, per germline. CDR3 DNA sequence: TGTGCCAGCAGCGGCCCGGTAGCGGGGCTCACAGATACGCAGTATTTT. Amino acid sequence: CASSGPVAGLTDTQYF. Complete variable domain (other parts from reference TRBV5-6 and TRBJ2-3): DAGVTQSPTHLIKTRGQQVTLRCSPKSGHDTVSWYQQALGQGPQFIFQYYEEEERQRGNFPDRFSGHQFPNYSSELNVNALLLGDSALYLCASSGPVAGLTDTQYFGPGTRLTVL.

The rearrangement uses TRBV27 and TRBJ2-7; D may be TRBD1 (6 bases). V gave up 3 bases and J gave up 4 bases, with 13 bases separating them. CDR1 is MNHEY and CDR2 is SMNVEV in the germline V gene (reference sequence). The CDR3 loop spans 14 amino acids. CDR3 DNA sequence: TGTGCCAGCAGTTTGACACAGGGAAGATACGAGCAGTACTTC. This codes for CASSLTQGRYEQYF.

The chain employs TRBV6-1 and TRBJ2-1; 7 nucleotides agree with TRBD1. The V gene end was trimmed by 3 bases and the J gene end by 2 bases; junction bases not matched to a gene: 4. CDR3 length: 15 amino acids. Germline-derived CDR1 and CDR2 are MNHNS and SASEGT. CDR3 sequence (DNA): TGTGCCAGCAGTGATTTACAGGGGCCCTACAATGAGCAGTTCTTC. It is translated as CASSDLQGPYNEQFF.

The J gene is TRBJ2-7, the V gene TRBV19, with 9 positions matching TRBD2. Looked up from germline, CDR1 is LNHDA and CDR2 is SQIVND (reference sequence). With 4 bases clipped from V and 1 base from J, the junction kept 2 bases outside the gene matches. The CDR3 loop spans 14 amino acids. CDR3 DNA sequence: TGTGCCAGTAGTAGGGCGGGAGGGTCCTACGAGCAGTACTTC. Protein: CASSRAGGSYEQYF.

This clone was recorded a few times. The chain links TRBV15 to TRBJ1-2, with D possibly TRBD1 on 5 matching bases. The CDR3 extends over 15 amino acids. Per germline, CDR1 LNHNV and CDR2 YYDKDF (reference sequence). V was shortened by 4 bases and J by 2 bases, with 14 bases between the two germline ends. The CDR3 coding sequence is TGTGCCACCAGCAACCTTAAATCAGGGAACTATGGCTACACCTTC. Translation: CATSNLKSGNYGYTF.

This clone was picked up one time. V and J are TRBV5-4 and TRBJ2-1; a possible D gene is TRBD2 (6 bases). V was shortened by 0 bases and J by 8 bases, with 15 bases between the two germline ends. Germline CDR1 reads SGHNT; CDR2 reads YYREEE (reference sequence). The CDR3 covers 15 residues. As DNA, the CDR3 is TGTGCCAGCAGCTTGGCGGGAGCGGTAGGAGATGAGCAGTTCTTC. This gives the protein CASSLAGAVGDEQFF.

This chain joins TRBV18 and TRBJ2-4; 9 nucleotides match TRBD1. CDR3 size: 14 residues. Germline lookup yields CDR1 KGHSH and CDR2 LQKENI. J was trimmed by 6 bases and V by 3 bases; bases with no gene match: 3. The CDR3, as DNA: TGTGCCAGCTCACCCGCGGACAGGGGAAACATTCAGTACTTC. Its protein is CASSPADRGNIQYF.

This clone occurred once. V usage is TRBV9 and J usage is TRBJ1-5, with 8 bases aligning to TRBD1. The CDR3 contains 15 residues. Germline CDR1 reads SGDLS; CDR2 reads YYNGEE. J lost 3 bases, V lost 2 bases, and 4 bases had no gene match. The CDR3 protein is CASSVSDRDNQPQHF. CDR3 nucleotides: TGTGCCAGCAGCGTGTCGGACAGGGACAATCAGCCCCAGCATTTT.

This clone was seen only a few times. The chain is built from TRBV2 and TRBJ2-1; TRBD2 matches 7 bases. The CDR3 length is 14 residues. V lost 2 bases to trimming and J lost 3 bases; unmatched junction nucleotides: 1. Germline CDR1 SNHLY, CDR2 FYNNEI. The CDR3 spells CASSERTSYNEQFF. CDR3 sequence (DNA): TGTGCCAGCAGTGAAAGGACTAGCTACAATGAGCAGTTCTTC.

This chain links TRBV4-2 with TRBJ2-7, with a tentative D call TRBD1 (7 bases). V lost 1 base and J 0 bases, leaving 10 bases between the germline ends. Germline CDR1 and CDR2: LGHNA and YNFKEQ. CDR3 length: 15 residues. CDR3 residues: CASSQGRDSSYEQYF. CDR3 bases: TGTGCCAGCAGCCAAGGGAGGGACAGCTCCTACGAGCAGTACTTC.

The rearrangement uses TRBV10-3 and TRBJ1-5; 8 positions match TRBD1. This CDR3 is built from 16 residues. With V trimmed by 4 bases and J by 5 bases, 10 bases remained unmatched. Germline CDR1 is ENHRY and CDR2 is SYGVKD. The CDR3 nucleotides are TGTGCCATCAGTGTAGGTGCAGGGGGCTCAGATCAGCCCCAGCATTTT. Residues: CAISVGAGGSDQPQHF.

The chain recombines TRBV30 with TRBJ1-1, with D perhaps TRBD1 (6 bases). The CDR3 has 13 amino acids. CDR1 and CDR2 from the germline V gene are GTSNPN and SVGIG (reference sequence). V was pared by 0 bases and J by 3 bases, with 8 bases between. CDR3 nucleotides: TGTGCCTGGAGTGTTGCAGGGGACACTGAAGCTTTCTTT. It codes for CAWSVAGDTEAFF.

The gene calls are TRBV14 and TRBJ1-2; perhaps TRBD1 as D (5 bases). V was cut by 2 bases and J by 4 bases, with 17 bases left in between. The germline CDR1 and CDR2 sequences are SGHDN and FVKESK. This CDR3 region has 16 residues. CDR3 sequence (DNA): TGTGCCAGCAGCCAACGCGCCGGGCGGGGCGTCTATGGCTACACCTTC. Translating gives CASSQRAGRGVYGYTF.

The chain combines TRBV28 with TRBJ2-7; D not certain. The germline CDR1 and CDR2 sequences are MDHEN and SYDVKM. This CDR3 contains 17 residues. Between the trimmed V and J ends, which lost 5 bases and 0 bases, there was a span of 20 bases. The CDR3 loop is CASSPTVQATHSYEQYF. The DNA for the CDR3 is TGTGCCAGCAGTCCCACGGTTCAGGCTACCCACTCCTACGAGCAGTACTTC.

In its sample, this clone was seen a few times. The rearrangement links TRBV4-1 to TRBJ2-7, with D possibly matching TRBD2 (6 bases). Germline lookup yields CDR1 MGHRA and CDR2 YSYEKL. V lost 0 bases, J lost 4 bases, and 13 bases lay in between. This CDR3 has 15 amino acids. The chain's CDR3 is CASSQDWPGVYEQYF. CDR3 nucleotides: TGCGCCAGCAGCCAAGATTGGCCGGGGGTGTACGAGCAGTACTTC.

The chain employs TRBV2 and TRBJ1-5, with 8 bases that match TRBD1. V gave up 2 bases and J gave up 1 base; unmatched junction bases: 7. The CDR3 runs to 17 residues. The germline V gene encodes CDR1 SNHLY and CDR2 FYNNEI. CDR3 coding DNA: TGTGCCAGCAGTGAAATTCGGCAGGGGGCGAGCAATCAGCCCCAGCATTTT. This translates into CASSEIRQGASNQPQHF.

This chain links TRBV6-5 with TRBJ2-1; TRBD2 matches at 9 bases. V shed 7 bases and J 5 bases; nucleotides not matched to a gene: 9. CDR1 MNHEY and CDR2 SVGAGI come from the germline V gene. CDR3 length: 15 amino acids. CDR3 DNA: TGTGCCAGCAACCCTACCGGGACTAGCCACAATGAGCAGTTCTTC. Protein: CASNPTGTSHNEQFF.